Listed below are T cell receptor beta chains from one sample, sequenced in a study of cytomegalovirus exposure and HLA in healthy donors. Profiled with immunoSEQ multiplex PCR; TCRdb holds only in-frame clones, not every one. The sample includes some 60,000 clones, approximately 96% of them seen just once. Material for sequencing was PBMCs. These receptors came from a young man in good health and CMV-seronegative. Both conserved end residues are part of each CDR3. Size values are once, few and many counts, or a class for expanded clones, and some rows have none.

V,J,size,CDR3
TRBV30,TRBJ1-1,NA,CAWSRTEAFF
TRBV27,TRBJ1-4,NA,CARPRGREKLFF
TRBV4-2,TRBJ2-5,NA,CASSTAGTSQETQYF
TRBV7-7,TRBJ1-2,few,CASSLGQGRNYGYTF
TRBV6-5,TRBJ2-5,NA,CASSYSSETQYF
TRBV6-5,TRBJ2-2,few,CASNRITGPGELFF
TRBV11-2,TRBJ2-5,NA,CASSLGVSGRKQETQYF
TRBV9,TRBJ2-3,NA,CASSVAGRDTDTQYF
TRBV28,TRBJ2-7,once,CASSLSAAEWPYEQYF
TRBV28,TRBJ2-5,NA,CASSPASRGGETQYF
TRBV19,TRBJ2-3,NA,CASKRTVLTDTQYF
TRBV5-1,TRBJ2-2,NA,CASSLGTGASHSGELFF
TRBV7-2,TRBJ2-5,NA,CASSSGLAQGFQYF
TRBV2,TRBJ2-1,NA,CASSEGANREFF
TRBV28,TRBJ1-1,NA,CASSLVGARTLNTEAFF
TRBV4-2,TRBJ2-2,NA,CASSQAGLADNTGELFF
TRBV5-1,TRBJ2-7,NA,CASSETGPYEQYF
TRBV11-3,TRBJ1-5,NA,CASSKHRDRGLGGSNQPQHF
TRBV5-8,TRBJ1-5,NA,CASSLATPAPLSNQPQHF
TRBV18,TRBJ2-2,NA,CASSPFGTGGVAGELFF
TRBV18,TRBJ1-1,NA,CASSPEGTEAFF
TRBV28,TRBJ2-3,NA,CASTRVRGYTDTQYF
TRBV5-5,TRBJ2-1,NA,CASGDGRTYNEQFF
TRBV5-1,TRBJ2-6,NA,CASARGVLEANVLTF
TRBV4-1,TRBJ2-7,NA,CASSHLPGQAAYEQYF
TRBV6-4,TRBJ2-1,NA,CASSGTSGDYNEQFF
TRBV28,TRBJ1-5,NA,CASSLSGLDQPQHF
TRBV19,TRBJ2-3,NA,CASSLLAGEGTDTQYF
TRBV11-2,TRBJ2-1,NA,CASSLVLTGDEQFF
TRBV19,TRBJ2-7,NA,CASSAGDRGSYEQYF
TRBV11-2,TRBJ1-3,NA,CASSPGHSSGNTIYF
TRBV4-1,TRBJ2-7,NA,CASSAGVDYEQYF